This TCR beta chain comes out of a study of blood T cells in healthy people across ages. Findings of the study overall: Unknown donor CMV status possibly confounded expanded clonotype changes.

From germline, CDR1 is SNHLY and CDR2 FYNNEI. The germline V and J ends were trimmed by 6 bases and 5 bases, with 8 bases remaining between them. The CDR3 has 12 amino acids. The authors ran a second PCR of 7 to 11 cycles using a sample-barcoded 5' primer and a J-beta primer mix. Each sample yielded at least 2.5 million CDR3-containing paired-end reads. TCRdb redid the calling of the 5' RACE reads with MiXCR, one entry per CDR3 protein. The sample yields fewer than 1 million distinct CDR3 sequences, 40% to 50% seen once. Healthy Caucasian individuals from Russia aged about 6 to 90 served as donors. Comment on this clonotype: No antigen is known for it.

V usage is TRBV2 and J usage is TRBJ2-4, with D maybe TRBD1 (6 bases). The receptor comes from a man aged 60 to 75 in good health. Sequencing used blood. In nucleotides, the CDR3 is TGTGCCAGCAGCGCAGGGGAAAACATTCAGTACTTC. It translates to CASSAGENIQYF.